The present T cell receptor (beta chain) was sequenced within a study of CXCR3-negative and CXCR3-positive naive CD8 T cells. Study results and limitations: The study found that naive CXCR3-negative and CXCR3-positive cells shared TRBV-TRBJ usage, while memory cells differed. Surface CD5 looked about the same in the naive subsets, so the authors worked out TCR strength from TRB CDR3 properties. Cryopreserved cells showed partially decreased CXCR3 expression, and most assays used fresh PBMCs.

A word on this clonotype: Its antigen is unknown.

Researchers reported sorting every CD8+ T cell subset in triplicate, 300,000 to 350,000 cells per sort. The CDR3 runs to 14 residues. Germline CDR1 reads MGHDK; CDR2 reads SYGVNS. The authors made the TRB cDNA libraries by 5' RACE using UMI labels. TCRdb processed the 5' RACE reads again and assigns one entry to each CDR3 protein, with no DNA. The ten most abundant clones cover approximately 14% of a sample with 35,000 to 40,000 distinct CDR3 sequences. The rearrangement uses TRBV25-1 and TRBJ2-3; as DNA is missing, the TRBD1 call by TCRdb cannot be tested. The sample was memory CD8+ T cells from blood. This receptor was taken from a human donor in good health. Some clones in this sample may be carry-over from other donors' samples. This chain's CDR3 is CASSPQGTLDTQYF.